This T cell receptor (beta chain) was obtained from a study of Tregs in tolerant kidney transplant recipients. Measured with immunoSEQ multiplex PCR; TCRdb has only the in-frame clones, and not every one. Counted here are under 80,000 clones, approximately 85% occurring once; the ten biggest clones make up around 2.3%. The germline gives CDR1 SGHNT, CDR2 YYREEE (reference sequence). The CDR3 is made up of 15 amino acids. With 0 bases clipped from V and 8 bases from J, the junction kept 9 bases outside the gene matches. The V gene is TRBV5-4, the J gene TRBJ1-1, with TRBD1 matching over 8 bases. The sample in question was Tregs from blood, obtained before the transplant. The clonotype was recovered from a human donor who received a combined kidney and bone marrow transplant. The CDR3 is CASSLGVTGAREAFF. In DNA, the CDR3 is TGTGCCAGCAGCTTGGGGGTGACAGGGGCCCGAGAAGCTTTCTTT.